This T cell receptor (beta chain) comes out of a study of cytomegalovirus exposure and HLA in healthy donors. Study-wide findings and caveats: In a later analysis, parvovirus B19, influenza, CMV and Epstein-Barr virus appeared linked to several top co-occurrence clusters. For most TCR sequences rarity was the rule, although some public TCRs occurred in many donors. Later on, a genetic analysis was performed. It linked a missense variant in DCLRE1C with V- and J-gene trimming of TCR beta. In all likelihood, a cluster of highly shared sequence variants was a sequencing artifact.

With 60 Vbeta and 13 Jbeta primers, the PCR was carried out. The method was immunoSEQ multiplex PCR; TCRdb's version includes in-frame clones alone and lacks a portion of them. The repertoire consists of approximately 74,000 clones, with approximately 78% occurring once and the leading ten covering 9.7%. V was shortened by 6 bases and J by 6 bases, with 18 bases between the two germline ends. The CDR3 consists of 14 residues. In germline, CDR1 is SQVTM, CDR2 ANQGSEA. Points on this clone: Its cognate antigen is unknown.

This TCR was sampled from a man aged 35 to 55 in good health and CMV-seronegative. The rearrangement joins TRBV29-1 to TRBJ2-1, with D possibly being TRBD1 (6 bases). Material: PBMCs. The CDR3 here is CSVLQGNKGNEQFF. CDR3 nucleotides: TGCAGCGTCCTACAGGGAAACAAGGGCAATGAGCAGTTCTTC.